These 6 T cell receptor beta chains were all obtained from the same sample, sequenced in a study of cytomegalovirus exposure and HLA in healthy donors. The PCR used 60 Vbeta and 13 Jbeta primers. The method was immunoSEQ multiplex PCR; TCRdb's version includes in-frame clones alone and lacks a portion of them. The sample has approximately 300,000 clones, roughly 80% seen once. The specimen sequenced was PBMCs. These receptors were collected from a girl aged 2-10 years in good health and CMV-seronegative.

The chain combines TRBV4-1 with TRBJ2-1; D is unclear. This CDR3 has 16 amino acids. The germline V gene encodes CDR1 MGHRA and CDR2 YSYEKL. Trimming cost V 0 bases and J 0 bases, with 9 bases left between them. The CDR3 nucleotides are TGCGCCAGCAGCCAAGATAGCCGTAGCTCCTACAATGAGCAGTTCTTC. This translates into CASSQDSRSSYNEQFF.

The V gene is TRBV5-4, the J gene TRBJ1-2; tentative D call: TRBD1 (6 bases). Germline values: CDR1 SGHNT, CDR2 YYREEE (reference sequence). V was shortened by 3 bases and J by 7 bases, with 16 bases between the two germline ends. The CDR3 consists of 14 residues. CDR3 protein: CASSWRTESAGYTF. Here the CDR3 DNA reads TGTGCCAGCAGCTGGAGGACAGAGTCCGCTGGCTACACCTTC. Complete variable domain (other parts from reference TRBV5-4 and TRBJ1-2): ETGVTQSPTHLIKTRGQQVTLRCSSQSGHNTVSWYQQALGQGPQFIFQYYREEENGRGNFPPRFSGLQFPNYSSELNVNALELDDSALYLCASSWRTESAGYTFGSGTRLTVV.

This chain joins TRBV27 and TRBJ2-5; 8 nucleotides line up with TRBD2. The end of the DNA fits TRBJ2-7 better, so the J call may be wrong. CDR3 length: 15 residues. Germline V gene lookup returns CDR1 MNHEY and CDR2 SMNVEV (reference sequence). CDR3 residues: CASSPEGGGTYEQYF. DNA of the CDR3: TGTGCCAGCAGTCCGGAAGGCGGGGGGACCTACGAGCAGTACTTC.

This chain connects TRBV7-9 to TRBJ1-2; no definite D call. Trimming removed 3 bases from V and 3 bases from J, with 8 bases in between. CDR1 is SEHNR and CDR2 is FQNEAQ in the germline V gene (reference sequence). This CDR3 has 13 residues. CDR3 DNA sequence: TGTGCCAGCAGCTTCGAGAATTACTATGGCTACACCTTC. As protein: CASSFENYYGYTF.

The chain carries TRBV9 and TRBJ2-3; 8 positions match TRBD2. This CDR3 comprises 14 residues. The V gene's germline CDR1 is SGDLS and CDR2 YYNGEE. V lost 4 bases and J lost 3; bases outside the gene matches: 4. The CDR3 reads CASSPGLGTDTQYF. CDR3 coding DNA: TGTGCCAGCAGCCCGGGACTAGGAACAGATACGCAGTATTTT.

CDR3 sequence (DNA): TGTGCCAGCAGTGAACCGGGACTAGGGTTCTTCAATGAGCAGTTCTTC. It translates to CASSEPGLGFFNEQFF. V usage is TRBV6-1 and J usage is TRBJ2-1; 8 nucleotides match TRBD2. V trimming: 2 bases; J trimming: 6 bases; junction bases outside the gene matches: 9. The CDR3 covers 16 residues. Germline CDR1 is MNHNS and CDR2 is SASEGT.